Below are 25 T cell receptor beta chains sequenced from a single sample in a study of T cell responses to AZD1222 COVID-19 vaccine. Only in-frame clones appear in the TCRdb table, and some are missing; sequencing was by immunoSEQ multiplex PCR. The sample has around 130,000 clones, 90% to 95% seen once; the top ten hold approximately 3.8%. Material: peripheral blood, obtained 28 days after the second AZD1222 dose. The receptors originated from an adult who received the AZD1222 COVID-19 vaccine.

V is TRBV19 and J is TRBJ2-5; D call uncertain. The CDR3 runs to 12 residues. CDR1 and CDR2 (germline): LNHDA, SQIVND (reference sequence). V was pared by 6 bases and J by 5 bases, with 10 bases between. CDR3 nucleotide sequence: TGTGCCAGTAGAGCCAGCCACGAGACCCAGTACTTC. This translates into CASRASHETQYF.

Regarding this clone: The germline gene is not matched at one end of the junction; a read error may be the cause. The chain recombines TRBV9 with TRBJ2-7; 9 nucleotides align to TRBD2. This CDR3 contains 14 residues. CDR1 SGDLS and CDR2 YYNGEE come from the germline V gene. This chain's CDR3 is CASSVDPSGTIGTF. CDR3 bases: TGTGCCAGCAGCGTAGACCCTAGCGGGACCATTGGAACCTTC.

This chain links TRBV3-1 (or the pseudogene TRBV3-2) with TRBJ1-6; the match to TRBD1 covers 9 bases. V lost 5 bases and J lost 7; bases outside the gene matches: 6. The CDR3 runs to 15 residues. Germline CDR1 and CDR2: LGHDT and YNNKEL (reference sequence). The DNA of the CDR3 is TGTGCCAGCAGCTTAAAGACAGGGGGGAATTCACCCCTCCACTTT. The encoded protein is CASSLKTGGNSPLHF.

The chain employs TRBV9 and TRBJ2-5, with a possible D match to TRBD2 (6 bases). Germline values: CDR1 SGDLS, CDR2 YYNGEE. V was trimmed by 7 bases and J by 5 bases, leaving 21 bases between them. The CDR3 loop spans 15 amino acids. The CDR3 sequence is CASSPVGRGMETQYF. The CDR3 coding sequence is TGTGCCAGCTCACCTGTTGGGCGGGGTATGGAGACCCAGTACTTC.

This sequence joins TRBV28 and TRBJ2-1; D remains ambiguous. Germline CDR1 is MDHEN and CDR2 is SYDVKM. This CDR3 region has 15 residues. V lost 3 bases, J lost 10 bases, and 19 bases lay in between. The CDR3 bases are TGTGCCAGCAGTTTCACAGCGAGAGAGCAAGGAGAGCAGTTCTTC. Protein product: CASSFTAREQGEQFF. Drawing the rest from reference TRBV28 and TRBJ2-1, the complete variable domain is DVKVTQSSRYLVKRTGEKVFLECVQDMDHENMFWYRQDPGLGLRLIYFSYDVKMKEKGDIPEGYSVSREKKERFSLILESASTNQTSMYLCASSFTAREQGEQFFGPGTRLTVL.

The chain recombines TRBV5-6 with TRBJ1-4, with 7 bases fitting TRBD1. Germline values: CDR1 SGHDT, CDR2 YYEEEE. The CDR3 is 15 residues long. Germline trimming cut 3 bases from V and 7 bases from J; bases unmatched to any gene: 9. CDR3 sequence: CASSWRAGGSEKLFF. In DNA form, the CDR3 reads TGTGCCAGCAGCTGGAGGGCAGGGGGTAGTGAAAAACTGTTTTTT.

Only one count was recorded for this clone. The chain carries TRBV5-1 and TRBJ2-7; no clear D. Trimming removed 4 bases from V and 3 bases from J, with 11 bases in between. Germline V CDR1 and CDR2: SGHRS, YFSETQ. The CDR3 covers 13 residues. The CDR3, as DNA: TGCGCCAGCAGCCCCAGTATCGGCTACGAGCAGTACTTC. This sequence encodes CASSPSIGYEQYF.

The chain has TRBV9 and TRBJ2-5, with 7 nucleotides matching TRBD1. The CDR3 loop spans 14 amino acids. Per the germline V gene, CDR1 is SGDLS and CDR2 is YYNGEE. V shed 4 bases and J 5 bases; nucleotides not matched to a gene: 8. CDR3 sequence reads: CASSQQGLRETQYF. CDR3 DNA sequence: TGTGCCAGCAGCCAACAGGGGTTGAGGGAGACCCAGTACTTC.

The CDR3 loop reads CASRTPALTDTQYF. The CDR3 DNA reads TGTGCCAGCAGGACCCCCGCTTTAACAGATACGCAGTATTTT. The chain joins TRBV2 to TRBJ2-3, with D unresolved. V lost 6 bases and J lost 3, with 13 bases in between. Germline V gene data show CDR1 as SNHLY and CDR2 as FYNNEI. This CDR3 comprises 14 residues.

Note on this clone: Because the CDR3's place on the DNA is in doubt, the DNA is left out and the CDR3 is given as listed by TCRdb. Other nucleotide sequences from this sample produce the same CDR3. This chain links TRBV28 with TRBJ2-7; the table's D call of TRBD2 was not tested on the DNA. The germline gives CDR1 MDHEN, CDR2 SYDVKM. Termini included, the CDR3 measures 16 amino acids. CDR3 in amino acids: CASGLRAGRAGGEQYF.

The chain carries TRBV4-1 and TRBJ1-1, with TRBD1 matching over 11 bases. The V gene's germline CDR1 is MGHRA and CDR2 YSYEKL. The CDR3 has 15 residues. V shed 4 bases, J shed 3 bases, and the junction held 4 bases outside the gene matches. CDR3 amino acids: CASSPRDRGYTEAFF. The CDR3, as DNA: TGCGCCAGCAGCCCTAGGGACAGGGGGTACACTGAAGCTTTCTTT.

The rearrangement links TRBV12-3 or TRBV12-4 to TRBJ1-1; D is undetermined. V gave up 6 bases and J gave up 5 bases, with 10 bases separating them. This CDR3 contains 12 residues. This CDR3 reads CASRRTSTEAFF. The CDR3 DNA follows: TGTGCCAGCAGGAGGACTTCAACTGAAGCTTTCTTT.

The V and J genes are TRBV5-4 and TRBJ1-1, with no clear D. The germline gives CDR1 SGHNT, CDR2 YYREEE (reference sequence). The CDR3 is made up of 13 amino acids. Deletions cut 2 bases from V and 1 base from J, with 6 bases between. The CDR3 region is CASSFQENTEAFF. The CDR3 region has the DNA TGTGCCAGCAGCTTTCAGGAGAACACTGAAGCTTTCTTT. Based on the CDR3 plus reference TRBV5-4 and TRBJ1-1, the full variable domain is ETGVTQSPTHLIKTRGQQVTLRCSSQSGHNTVSWYQQALGQGPQFIFQYYREEENGRGNFPPRFSGLQFPNYSSELNVNALELDDSALYLCASSFQENTEAFFGQGTRLTVV.

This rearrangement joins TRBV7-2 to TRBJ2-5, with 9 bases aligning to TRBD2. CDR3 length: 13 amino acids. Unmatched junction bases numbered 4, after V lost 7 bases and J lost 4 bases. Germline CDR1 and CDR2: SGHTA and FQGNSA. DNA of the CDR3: TGTGCCAGCATCGCGGGGGGGGCAGAGACCCAGTACTTC. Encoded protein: CASIAGGAETQYF.

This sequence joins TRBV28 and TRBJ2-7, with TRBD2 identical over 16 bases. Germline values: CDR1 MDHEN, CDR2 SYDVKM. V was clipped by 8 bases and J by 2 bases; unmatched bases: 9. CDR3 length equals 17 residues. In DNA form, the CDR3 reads TGTGCCAGCCACTTCCCGGGACTAGCGGGAGGGACCTACGAGCAGTACTTC. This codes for CASHFPGLAGGTYEQYF.

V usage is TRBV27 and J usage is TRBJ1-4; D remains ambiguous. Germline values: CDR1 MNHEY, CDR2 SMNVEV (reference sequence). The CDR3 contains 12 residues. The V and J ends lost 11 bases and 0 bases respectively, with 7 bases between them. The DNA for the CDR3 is TGTGCCCCTACACCAACTAATGAAAAACTGTTTTTT. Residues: CAPTPTNEKLFF.

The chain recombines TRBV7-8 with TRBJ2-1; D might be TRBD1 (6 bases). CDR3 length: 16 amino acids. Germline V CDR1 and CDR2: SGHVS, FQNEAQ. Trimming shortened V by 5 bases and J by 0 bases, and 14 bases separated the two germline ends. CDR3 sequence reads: CASSVLLGGSYNEQFF. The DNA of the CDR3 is TGTGCCAGCAGCGTCCTCCTAGGGGGCTCCTACAATGAGCAGTTCTTC.

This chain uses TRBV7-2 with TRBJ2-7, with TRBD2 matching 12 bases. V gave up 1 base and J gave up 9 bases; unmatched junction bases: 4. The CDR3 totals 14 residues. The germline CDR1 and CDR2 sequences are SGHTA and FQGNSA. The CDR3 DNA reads TGTGCCAGCAGCTTAGGTCTAGCGGGGGGGCGGCAGTACTTC. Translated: CASSLGLAGGRQYF. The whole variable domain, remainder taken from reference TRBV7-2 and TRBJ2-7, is GAGVSQSPSNKVTEKGKDVELRCDPISGHTALYWYRQSLGQGLEFLIYFQGNSAPDKSGLPSDRFSAERTGGSVSTLTIQRTQQEDSAVYLCASSLGLAGGRQYFGPGTRLTVT.

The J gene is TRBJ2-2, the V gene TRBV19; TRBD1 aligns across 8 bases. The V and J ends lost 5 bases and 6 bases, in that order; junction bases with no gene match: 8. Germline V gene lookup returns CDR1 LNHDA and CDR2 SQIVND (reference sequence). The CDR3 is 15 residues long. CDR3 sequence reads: CASSPTGVDSGELFF. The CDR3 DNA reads TGTGCCAGTAGTCCGACAGGGGTCGACTCCGGGGAGCTGTTTTTT.

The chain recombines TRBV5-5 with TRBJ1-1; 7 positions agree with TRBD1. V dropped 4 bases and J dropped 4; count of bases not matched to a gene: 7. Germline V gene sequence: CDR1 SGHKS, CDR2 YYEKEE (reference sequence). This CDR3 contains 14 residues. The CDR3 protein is CASSLTGIGTEAFF. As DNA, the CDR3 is TGTGCCAGCAGCCTGACAGGGATCGGCACTGAAGCTTTCTTT.

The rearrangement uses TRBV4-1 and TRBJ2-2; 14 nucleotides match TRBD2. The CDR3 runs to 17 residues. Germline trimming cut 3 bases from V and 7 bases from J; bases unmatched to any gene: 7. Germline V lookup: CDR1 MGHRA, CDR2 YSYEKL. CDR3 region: CASSHGTSGSRYGELFF. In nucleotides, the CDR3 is TGCGCCAGCAGCCATGGGACTAGCGGGAGTCGGTACGGGGAGCTGTTTTTT.

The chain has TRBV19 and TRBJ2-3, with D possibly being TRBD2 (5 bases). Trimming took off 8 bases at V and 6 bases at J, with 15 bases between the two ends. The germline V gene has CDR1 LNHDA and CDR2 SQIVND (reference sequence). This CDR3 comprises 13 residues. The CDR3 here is CASARTPGDTQYF. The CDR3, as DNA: TGTGCCAGTGCCCGGACTCCCGGGGATACGCAGTATTTT.

The CDR3 is CASSDPYDLSPAHEQFF. DNA of the CDR3: TGTGCCAGCAGCGACCCTTATGACCTTTCCCCGGCGCATGAGCAGTTCTTC. This chain connects TRBV9 to TRBJ2-1; D is uncertain. The CDR3 covers 17 residues. Germline V CDR1 and CDR2: SGDLS, YYNGEE. V lost 3 bases to trimming and J lost 8 bases, with 24 bases between them.

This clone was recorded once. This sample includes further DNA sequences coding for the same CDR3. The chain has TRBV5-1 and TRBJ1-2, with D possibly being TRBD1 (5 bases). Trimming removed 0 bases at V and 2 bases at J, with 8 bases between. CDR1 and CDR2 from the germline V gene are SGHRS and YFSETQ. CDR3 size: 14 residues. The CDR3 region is CASSLAGQNYGYTF. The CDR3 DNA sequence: TGCGCCAGCAGCTTGGCGGGGCAAAACTATGGCTACACCTTC.

CDR3 region: CASSPTGNEQFF. CDR3 DNA: TGTGCCAGCAGCCCGACGGGGAACGAGCAGTTCTTC. The chain carries TRBV7-3 and TRBJ2-1; D possibly corresponds to TRBD2 (5 bases). The CDR3 is 12 residues long. Trimming took 5 bases from V and 10 from J, leaving 12 bases between them. The germline gives CDR1 SGHTA, CDR2 FQGTGA.